The rows below give T cell receptor beta chains drawn from one sample of a study of T cell repertoires in cytomegalovirus infection. TCRdb passed the reads through MiXCR, listing each CDR3 protein once. The table lists approximately 1,000,000 distinct CDR3 sequences, 25% to 40% of them singletons, with around 15% in the top ten. The antigens these receptors bind are not known. The input for sequencing was cultured CD8+ T cells from PBMCs, taken from culture after CMV antigen stimulation. These receptors were taken from a human donor in good health (CMV status not recorded). Some clones in this sample may be carry-over from other donors' samples. Each CDR3 is given with its conserved first and last residue. The D gene is left open where the match is weak. Not every row has a clone size; where given, it reads once, few, many or a size class.

TRBJ2-5	TRBD1	.	TRBV4-1	CASSPRQGPEETQYF	TGCGCCAGCAGCCCCCGACAGGGGCCCGAAGAGACCCAGTACTTC
TRBJ1-1	.	.	TRBV5-6	CASSSRQTAEAFF	TGTGCCAGCAGCTCTCGACAGACCGCTGAAGCTTTCTTT
TRBJ2-2	TRBD2	few	TRBV3-1	CASSQPGLAGGNTGELFF	TGTGCCAGCAGCCAACCAGGACTAGCGGGAGGGAACACCGGGGAGCTGTTTTTT
TRBJ2-5	TRBD1	.	TRBV25-1	CASSADRGSQETQYF	TGTGCCAGCAGTGCGGACAGGGGGTCACAAGAGACCCAGTACTTC
TRBJ2-3	.	.	TRBV7-9	CASRDADTQYF	TGTGCCAGCAGGGACGCAGATACGCAGTATTTT
TRBJ1-5	.	.	TRBV27	CASSFVGEDQPQHF	TGTGCCAGCAGTTTTGTGGGGGAGGATCAGCCCCAGCATTTT
TRBJ2-7	TRBD2	few	TRBV7-9	CASSKLASTYEQYF	TGTGCCAGCAGCAAACTAGCGTCGACCTACGAGCAGTACTTC
TRBJ2-3	.	.	TRBV24-1	CATSARPQERDTDTQYF	TGTGCCACCAGTGCCCGCCCGCAGGAGAGGGACACAGATACGCAGTATTTT
TRBJ2-3	.	few	TRBV12-3/TRBV12-4	CASRLTVTADTQYF	TGTGCCAGCAGATTGACAGTCACCGCAGATACGCAGTATTTT
TRBJ2-2	TRBD2	.	TRBV7-3	CASSNRREGNTGELFF	TGTGCCAGCAGCAACCGCAGGGAGGGGAACACCGGGGAGCTGTTTTTT
TRBJ1-3	.	many	TRBV6-1	CASRPDSAGNTIYF	TGTGCCAGCAGACCGGACAGTGCTGGAAACACCATATATTTT
TRBJ2-1	TRBD2	.	TRBV4-1	CASSQGGASGYNEQFF	TGCGCCAGCAGCCAAGGAGGGGCTAGCGGGTACAATGAGCAGTTCTTC
TRBJ2-5	.	.	TRBV6-5	CASSQLGRSQETQYF	TGTGCCAGCAGTCAACTAGGACGGTCCCAAGAGACCCAGTACTTC
TRBJ1-4	TRBD1	many	TRBV7-9	CASSSPGQGVEKLFF	TGTGCCAGCAGCTCCCCGGGACAGGGGGTTGAAAAACTGTTTTTT
TRBJ1-1	.	few	TRBV27	CASRGGGPEAFF	TGTGCCAGCAGAGGGGGGGGCCCTGAAGCTTTCTTT
TRBJ1-1	.	.	TRBV19	CASRGSGVTEAFF	TGTGCCAGTAGGGGCAGCGGAGTCACTGAAGCTTTCTTT
TRBJ2-5	TRBD2	.	TRBV7-9	CASAGVQETQYF	TGTGCCAGCGCGGGGGTCCAAGAGACCCAGTACTTC
TRBJ2-3	.	.	TRBV6-1	CASTEKGRADTQYF	TGTGCCAGCACCGAGAAGGGAAGGGCAGATACGCAGTATTTT
TRBJ1-1	TRBD1	few	TRBV2	CASSEWDRNTEAFF	TGTGCCAGCAGTGAATGGGACAGGAACACTGAAGCTTTCTTT
TRBJ1-2	TRBD1	few	TRBV27	CASSLGTAGSYGYTF	TGTGCCAGCAGTTTAGGGACAGCAGGCTCCTACGGCTACACCTTC
TRBJ1-2	TRBD1	.	TRBV27	CASKKGAGYGYTF	TGTGCCAGCAAGAAGGGGGCAGGGTATGGCTACACCTTC
TRBJ1-1	.	.	TRBV6-6	CASSPGPLF	TGTGCCAGCAGCCCCGGCCCTTTATTT
TRBJ2-4	TRBD1	few	TRBV23-1	CASSTTQQGGVSKNIQYF	TGCGCCAGCAGTACCACTCAACAGGGGGGAGTATCCAAAAACATTCAGTACTTC
TRBJ2-7	.	.	TRBV5-1	CASSLVGRGDEQYF	TGCGCCAGCAGCTTGGTCGGACGAGGAGACGAGCAGTACTTC
TRBJ1-2	.	.	TRBV29-1	CSVEEGQNRDYGYTF	TGCAGCGTTGAAGAGGGACAAAATAGAGACTATGGCTACACCTTC
TRBJ2-1	.	.	TRBV19	CASSIPDTYNEQFF	TGTGCCAGTAGTATCCCGGACACTTACAATGAGCAGTTCTTC
TRBJ2-3	TRBD2	.	TRBV6-6	CASSPGLAVPDTQYF	TGTGCCAGCAGCCCCGGACTAGCGGTTCCAGATACGCAGTATTTT
TRBJ1-2	TRBD1	.	TRBV5-3	CASSGDRGPYGYTF	TGTGCCAGCAGTGGGGACAGGGGCCCCTATGGCTACACCTTC
TRBJ2-1	.	.	TRBV7-6	CASSPPGLRYNEQFF	TGTGCCAGCAGCCCCCCGGGACTCCGCTACAATGAGCAGTTCTTC
TRBJ1-1	TRBD1	many	TRBV7-6	CASRKGQKNTEAFF	TGTGCCAGCAGGAAGGGACAGAAGAACACTGAAGCTTTCTTT
TRBJ2-7	TRBD1	.	TRBV6-6	CASSSADRGALYEQYF	TGTGCCAGCAGCTCAGCGGACAGGGGCGCACTCTACGAGCAGTACTTC
TRBJ2-3	TRBD1	.	TRBV6-5	CASSYSMAGGYTDTQYF	TGTGCCAGCAGTTACTCGATGGCAGGGGGCTACACAGATACGCAGTATTTT
TRBJ2-7	.	many	TRBV7-8	CASSLDPNEQYF	TGTGCCAGCAGCTTAGACCCTAACGAGCAGTACTTC
TRBJ2-1	TRBD2	.	TRBV14	CASSRWGSGGADEQFF	TGTGCCAGCAGCCGATGGGGTAGCGGGGGGGCGGATGAGCAGTTCTTC
TRBJ2-2	.	.	TRBV28	CASSLLGGNRELFF	TGTGCCAGCAGTCTACTAGGGGGTAACCGGGAGCTGTTTTTT
TRBJ1-1	.	.	TRBV29-1	CSVEMNKETREAFF	TGCAGCGTCGAGATGAATAAGGAGACCCGAGAAGCTTTCTTT
TRBJ2-1	.	many	TRBV12-3/TRBV12-4	CASRGRVSYNEQFF	TGTGCCAGCAGGGGGCGGGTCTCCTACAATGAGCAGTTCTTC
TRBJ1-1	.	few	TRBV20-1	CSARDAGVNTEAFF	TGCAGTGCTAGAGATGCGGGGGTGAACACTGAAGCTTTCTTT
TRBJ2-1	.	.	TRBV6-4	CASSGTGQGSGGGAYNEQFF	TGTGCCAGCAGTGGCACCGGACAGGGCTCTGGCGGGGGGGCCTACAATGAGCAGTTCTTC
TRBJ2-5	.	few	TRBV9	CASSVEGGSRETQYF	TGTGCCAGCAGCGTAGAAGGGGGTAGCCGGGAGACCCAGTACTTC
TRBJ1-1	.	.	TRBV6-2/TRBV6-3	CASNLGGTEAFF	TGTGCCAGCAATCTAGGGGGGACTGAAGCTTTCTTT
TRBJ2-5	TRBD2	many	TRBV7-8	CASSLAPGLAGAQETQYF	TGTGCCAGCAGCTTAGCCCCCGGACTAGCGGGGGCACAAGAGACCCAGTACTTC
TRBJ2-3	TRBD2	many	TRBV7-9	CASSPPGVSGGRTDTQYF	TGTGCCAGCAGCCCGCCCGGGGTGAGCGGGGGACGCACAGATACGCAGTATTTT
TRBJ1-5	.	.	TRBV4-3	CASSLGPGLLNNQPQHF	TGCGCCAGCAGCCTAGGCCCGGGACTCCTAAACAATCAGCCCCAGCATTTT
TRBJ2-2	.	many	TRBV7-2	CASSLVSGIGGELFF	TGTGCCAGCAGCTTAGTATCCGGGATTGGCGGGGAGCTGTTTTTT
TRBJ2-7	TRBD1	few	TRBV18	CASSPYGTGIAEQYF	TGTGCCAGCTCACCTTACGGGACAGGGATCGCCGAGCAGTACTTC
TRBJ2-3	TRBD1	many	TRBV7-7	CASSPDRGRDTQYF	TGTGCTAGCAGCCCGGACAGGGGACGAGATACGCAGTATTTT
TRBJ2-7	TRBD1	.	TRBV29-1	CSVETDRDYEQYF	TGCAGCGTTGAGACCGACAGGGACTACGAGCAGTACTTC
TRBJ2-3	TRBD1	.	TRBV20-1	CSACEGTGNTDTQYF	TGCAGTGCTTGCGAAGGGACAGGGAACACAGATACGCAGTATTTT
TRBJ1-1	.	.	TRBV14	CASSLLLGRPRWVTEAFF	TGTGCCAGCAGCCTTCTACTCGGACGCCCAAGATGGGTAACTGAAGCTTTCTTT
TRBJ2-2	TRBD2	.	TRBV6-5	CASSYSTSGAGRTGELFF	TGTGCCAGCAGTTACTCGACTAGCGGGGCGGGAAGGACCGGGGAGCTGTTTTTT
TRBJ2-3	.	.	TRBV6-2/TRBV6-3	CASSYPDDLRTDTQYF	TGTGCCAGCAGTTACCCCGATGACTTGCGCACAGATACGCAGTATTTT
TRBJ1-2	TRBD1	many	TRBV7-9	CASSFTGDGYTF	TGTGCCAGCAGCTTTACAGGGGATGGCTACACCTTC
TRBJ2-3	.	.	TRBV2	CASSDPGAGSDTQYF	TGTGCCAGCAGTGACCCAGGGGCGGGATCAGATACGCAGTATTTT
TRBJ2-1	.	many	TRBV7-2	CASSLMDNYNEQFF	TGTGCCAGCAGCCTTATGGACAACTACAATGAGCAGTTCTTC
TRBJ2-2	.	.	TRBV5-8	CASSLYSTNTGELFF	TGTGCCAGCAGCTTGTATTCCACGAACACCGGGGAGCTGTTTTTT